This TCR beta chain was recorded in a study of blood T cell repertoires in COVID-19. Exposed enrollees had met someone with a PCR-confirmed or clinician-diagnosed COVID-19 case at some point within the 2 weeks before study entry. CDR3 length: 13 amino acids. The germline V gene has CDR1 KGHSH and CDR2 LQKENI. The V and J ends lost 8 bases and 4 bases, in that order; junction bases with no gene match: 4. Assay used: immunoSEQ multiplex PCR; TCRdb lists only in-frame clones, some missing. The repertoire includes approximately 300,000 clones, 90% of them detected once, and roughly 3.6% sits in the top ten.

This clonotype was obtained from a woman in her thirties who had been exposed to COVID-19. The specimen was PBMCs or T cells enriched from blood (not recorded which). The chain employs TRBV18 and TRBJ1-4; TRBD1 aligns across 7 bases. Here the CDR3 reads CASNRGGNEKLFF. In DNA form, the CDR3 reads TGTGCCAGCAACAGGGGCGGTAATGAAAAACTGTTTTTT.